This T cell receptor (beta chain) is from a study of T cell clones after liver transplantation. To note about this clone: What it recognizes is unknown.

Study conclusions and caveats: Low donor cell numbers restricted donor-reactive repertoire measurement in two subjects. Circulating graft-donor-reactive CD4 TCRbeta sequences fell significantly post-transplant in 5 of 8 subjects.

The data were produced by immunoSEQ multiplex PCR, yet TCRdb's version contains in-frame clones alone and is incomplete. Of tens of thousands of clones listed, approximately 77% are singletons. Sorting of unstimulated PBMCs yielded separate CD3+CD4+ and CD3+CD8+ fractions. The sequencing here drew on CD4+ T cells from blood, taken at the 22-month timepoint. This TCR derives from a human patient who received a liver transplant. Some T cells here may be from the graft donor.

The CDR3 here is CASSYAGAGNTEAFF. DNA for the CDR3: TGTGCCAGCTCCTATGCGGGAGCTGGAAACACTGAAGCTTTCTTT. J is TRBJ1-1 and V is TRBV18; D is ambiguous. The length of the CDR3 is 15 residues. Per the germline V gene, CDR1 is KGHSH and CDR2 is LQKENI. V lost 6 bases to trimming and J lost 2 bases, with 16 bases between them.